These T cell receptor beta chains were read from a single sample in a study of blood T cell repertoires in COVID-19. Produced via immunoSEQ multiplex PCR; TCRdb's table is partial and in-frame only. The data contain more than 95,000 clones, around 74% of them singletons. The sample consisted of peripheral blood. These receptors all come from a woman in her 70s with acute or convalescent COVID-19. CDR3s include the opening cysteine and the closing phenylalanine or tryptophan. Each record gives: clone size, D gene, J gene, V gene, CDR3 DNA, CDR3 protein. A D gene is named only where the DNA matches it firmly. Size is stated for part of the rows, as once, few or many counts, or as a class when the clone is expanded.

>few|.|TRBJ2-1|TRBV11-3
TGTGCCAGCAGCTTACAAGCAATTGGTGAGCAGTTCTTC
CASSLQAIGEQFF
>.|TRBD1|TRBJ2-3|TRBV5-1
TGCGCCAGCAGGCAACAGGGGGCTAGCACAGATACGCAGTATTTT
CASRQQGASTDTQYF
>.|TRBD1|TRBJ2-2|TRBV5-1
TGCGCCAGCAGCTTCGACAGGGGTCGGGCCGGGGAGCTGTTTTTT
CASSFDRGRAGELFF
>.|.|TRBJ1-4|TRBV7-9
TGTGCCAGCAGCTTAACGGGGGCAACTAATGAAAAACTGTTTTTT
CASSLTGATNEKLFF
>few|TRBD1|TRBJ2-3|TRBV27
TGTGCCAGCATGAGGGGGGGACAGGGGAAGGTAGATACGCAGTATTTT
CASMRGGQGKVDTQYF
>.|.|TRBJ1-4|TRBV28
TGTGCCAGCAACCGGGTAACGACTAATGAAAAACTGTTTTTT
CASNRVTTNEKLFF
>.|.|TRBJ1-1|TRBV7-2
TGTGCCAGCAGCCGTCGTGACGGGGTAACTGAAGCTTTCTTT
CASSRRDGVTEAFF
>.|.|TRBJ2-3|TRBV21-1
TGTGCCAGCAGGACGACCTCTAGCGGGGACACAGATACGCAGTATTTT
CASRTTSSGDTDTQYF
>.|TRBD1|TRBJ2-2|TRBV28
TGTGCCCGCAACCGGGACAGGGGAGGCGGGGAGCTGTTTTTT
CARNRDRGGGELFF
>.|.|TRBJ1-1|TRBV16
TGTGCCAGCAGCCAATCCGCAGGAAAGAACACTGAAGCTTTCTTT
CASSQSAGKNTEAFF
>.|TRBD1|TRBJ2-7|TRBV2
TGTGCCAGCATGGACAGGGGCACCAGTAGCTCCTACGAGCAGTACTTC
CASMDRGTSSSYEQYF
>.|.|TRBJ1-2|TRBV7-2
TGTGCCAGCAGCCAAGACCGGGTAGCTAACTATGGCTACACCTTC
CASSQDRVANYGYTF
>.|.|TRBJ1-1|TRBV19
TGTGCCAGTAGTTCCCGGGCAGGAGGCACTGAAGCTTTCTTT
CASSSRAGGTEAFF
>.|.|TRBJ1-5|TRBV9
TGTGCCAGCAGCGTGGGCAGGGCAATTCAGCCCCAGCATTTT
CASSVGRAIQPQHF
>.|.|TRBJ1-1|TRBV7-7
TGTGCCAGCAGCTTAGAGCCGACCGGGGAAGCTTTCTTT
CASSLEPTGEAFF
>.|TRBD2|TRBJ2-7|TRBV7-9
TGTGCCAGCAGCCTAAGCGGGGGCTACGAGCAGTACTTC
CASSLSGGYEQYF
>once|.|TRBJ1-2|TRBV6-2/TRBV6-3
TGTGCCAGCAGACCTGTTACAGGGAGAGGAAACTATGGCTACACCTTC
CASRPVTGRGNYGYTF
>once|.|TRBJ1-4|TRBV3-1/TRBV3-2
TGTGCCAGCAGCCAGCAGGCGGAAAAACTGTTTTTT
CASSQQAEKLFF
>.|.|TRBJ1-1|TRBV6-1
TGTGCCAGCAGTGAAACCCCCGGGTCCAGAGAGGCTTTCTTT
CASSETPGSREAFF
>.|.|TRBJ2-2|TRBV6-5
TGTGCCAGCAGTTATGGGCAGGAGGGCACCGGGGAGCTGTTTTTT
CASSYGQEGTGELFF
>.|.|TRBJ1-4|TRBV19
TGTGCCAGTAGTAGAGGAGGGTTTGCGACTAATGAAAAACTGTTTTTT
CASSRGGFATNEKLFF
>.|.|TRBJ1-2|TRBV28
TGTGCCAGCAGCCTGGGCCGCTATGGCTACACCTTC
CASSLGRYGYTF
>.|TRBD1|TRBJ2-5|TRBV7-6
TGTGCCAGCAGCTGGGGACAGGGCCAAGAGACCCAGTACTTC
CASSWGQGQETQYF
>.|TRBD1|TRBJ2-7|TRBV4-1
TGCGCCAGCAGCCATGAAACAGGGGGCGAGCAGTACTTC
CASSHETGGEQYF
>.|.|TRBJ1-2|TRBV4-1
TGCGCCAACAGCCCAGGGAACTCGAACTATGGCTACACCTTC
CANSPGNSNYGYTF
>.|.|TRBJ1-1|TRBV6-5
TGTGCCAGCAGTTACGCGGTCTCGAACACTGAAGCTTTCTTT
CASSYAVSNTEAFF
>.|.|TRBJ2-3|TRBV27
TGTGCCAGTACGAGGGGGAACACAGATACGCAGTATTTT
CASTRGNTDTQYF
>few|TRBD1|TRBJ1-2|TRBV6-5
TGTGCCAGCAGTTACGGGACAGGCCGCCATGGCTACACCTTC
CASSYGTGRHGYTF
>.|.|TRBJ1-1|TRBV19
TGTGCCAGTAGTAGCGGAAACACTGAAGCTTTCTTT
CASSSGNTEAFF
>.|TRBD1|TRBJ2-5|TRBV5-1
TGCGCCAGCAGCTTACTACAGGGGGCGGAGTGGGAGACCCAGTACTTC
CASSLLQGAEWETQYF
>.|.|TRBJ1-1|TRBV7-9
TGTGCCAGCAGCAGGACAGCGAACACTGAAGCTTTCTTT
CASSRTANTEAFF
>.|.|TRBJ1-5|TRBV19
TGTGCCAGTAGTATAGAGCCAGGGCGCAATCAGCCCCAGCATTTT
CASSIEPGRNQPQHF
>few|TRBD1|TRBJ2-3|TRBV10-3
TGTGCCATCAGTGGAGTCCGGGACAGGGGGCTTCGGGATACGCAGTATTTT
CAISGVRDRGLRDTQYF
>.|.|TRBJ2-2|TRBV18
TGTGCCAGCTCACCAATGTCGAGTAAGACCGGGGAGCTGTTTTTT
CASSPMSSKTGELFF